This T cell receptor beta chain comes out of a study of blood T cell repertoires in COVID-19. CDR1 is SEHNR, CDR2 FQNEAQ, per germline (reference sequence). This CDR3 region has 16 residues. Trimming stripped 4 bases from V and 2 bases from J, with 17 bases between. TCRdb's table, derived via immunoSEQ multiplex PCR, lists solely in-frame clones and lacks some. The top ten clones hold about 9.6% of a sample with under 150,000 clones, under 85% of them seen once. The material sequenced was peripheral blood. The chain employs TRBV7-9 and TRBJ1-2; D not resolved. The source of this sequence is a man between 40 and 49 years old with active or convalescent COVID-19. CDR3 residues: CASSSWTGQVNYGYTF. For the CDR3, the DNA is TGTGCCAGCAGCTCATGGACTGGTCAAGTCAACTATGGCTACACCTTC.